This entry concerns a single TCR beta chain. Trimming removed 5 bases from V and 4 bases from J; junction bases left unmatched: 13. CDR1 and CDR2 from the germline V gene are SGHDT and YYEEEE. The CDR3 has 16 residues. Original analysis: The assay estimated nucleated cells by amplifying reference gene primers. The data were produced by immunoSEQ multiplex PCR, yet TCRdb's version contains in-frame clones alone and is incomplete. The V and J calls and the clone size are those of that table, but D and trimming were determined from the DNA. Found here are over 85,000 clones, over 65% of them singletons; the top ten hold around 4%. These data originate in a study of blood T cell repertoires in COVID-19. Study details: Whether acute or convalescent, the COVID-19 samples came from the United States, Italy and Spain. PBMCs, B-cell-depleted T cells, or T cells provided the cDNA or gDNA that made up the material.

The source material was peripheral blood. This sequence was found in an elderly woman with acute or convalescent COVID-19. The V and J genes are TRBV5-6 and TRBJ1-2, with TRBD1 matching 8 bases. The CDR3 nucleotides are TGTGCCAGCAGAACGGACAGGGACCGGGGGGCCTATGGCTACACCTTC. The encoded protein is CASRTDRDRGAYGYTF.